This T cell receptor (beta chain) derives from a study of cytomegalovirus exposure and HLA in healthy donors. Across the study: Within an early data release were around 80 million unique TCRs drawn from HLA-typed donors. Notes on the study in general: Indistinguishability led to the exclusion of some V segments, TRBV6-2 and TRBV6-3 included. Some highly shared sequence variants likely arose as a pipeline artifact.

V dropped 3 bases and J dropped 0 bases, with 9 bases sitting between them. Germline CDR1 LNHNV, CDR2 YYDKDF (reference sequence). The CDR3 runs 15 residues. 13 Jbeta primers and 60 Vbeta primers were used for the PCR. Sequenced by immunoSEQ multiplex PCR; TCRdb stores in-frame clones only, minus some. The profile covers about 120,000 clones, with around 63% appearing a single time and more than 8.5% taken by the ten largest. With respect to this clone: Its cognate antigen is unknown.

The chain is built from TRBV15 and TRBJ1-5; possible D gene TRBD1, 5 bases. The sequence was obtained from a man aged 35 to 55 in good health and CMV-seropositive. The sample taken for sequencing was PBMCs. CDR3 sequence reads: CATSSGTFSNQPQHF. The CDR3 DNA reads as TGTGCCACCAGCAGCGGGACTTTTAGCAATCAGCCCCAGCATTTT.